This TCR beta chain is from a study of metastatic and nonmetastatic thyroid tumors. V dropped 4 bases and J dropped 2 bases, with 7 bases sitting between them. The CDR3 is made up of 13 amino acids. This clone occurred many times. Using MiXCR, TCRdb reanalyzed the PCR reads. Of under 35,000 clones in the sample, roughly 25% were seen once. Thyroid surgery had not been preceded by any treatment in any patient. The origin of this receptor is a female donor with papillary thyroid cancer or a benign thyroid nodule (not recorded which). Some clones in this sample may be carry-over from other donors' samples. The V gene is TRBV12-3 or TRBV12-4, the J gene TRBJ2-3; D is unresolved. The specimen was blood. The CDR3: CASSSGHTDTQYF. Written as DNA, the CDR3 is TGTGCCAGCAGTTCTGGTCACACAGATACGCAGTATTTT.